This T cell receptor (beta chain) comes out of a study of cytomegalovirus exposure and HLA in healthy donors (dated by TCRdb to the late 2010s). In the study overall: An earlier analysis of some 600 of the donors reported about 280 Gb of sequence data and about 120 million unique TCR beta sequences obtained from around 190 million T cells. An earlier analysis of around 640 of the donors used high-throughput TCR beta sequencing to judge whether each TCR beta V gene segment behaved as functional or pseudogenic. Of the roughly 400 genotyped donors, less than 85% were placed in the genetic ancestry cluster associated with self-reported Caucasian donors. On average, about 200,000 unique TCR beta nucleotide sequences were sequenced per donor among some 420 genotyped donors of the cohort, with 15% to 20% of those sequences being non-productive. Using immunosequencing, the study profiled T cell repertoires from 640 or so subjects and related those repertoires to cytomegalovirus serostatus. The study was designed to test whether signatures of past pathogen exposure could be identified by cataloging public T cell receptors. A later analysis re-analyzed previously published TCR beta repertoires from 666 donors and added high-resolution HLA genotyping to study TCR occurrence patterns. Donor age, sex, ethnicity and CMV serostatus were collected together with the repertoire data. In addition to the first cohort of 666 subjects, a separate validation cohort of around 110 different subjects was used. The number of typed donors differed by locus: about 620-640 for A, B, C, DRB1 and DQB1; 500 to 550 for DQA1; approximately 600 for DPA1; and some 470 for DPB1. Every discovery cohort repertoire had been produced on one sequencing platform. HLA typing included class I and class II loci at four-digit resolution. Genome-wide SNP genotypes for about three fifths of the roughly 670 donors were used in a later genetic analysis, which treated that subset as a discovery cohort. Roughly five DR-DQ haplotypes were handled as single units for association and clustering, since linkage in the cohort was strong. High-throughput TCR immunosequencing, statistical association of individual TCRs with disease status, and machine learning were combined to predict cytomegalovirus infection status. Approximately 310 gigabases of sequencing data and approximately 91 million unique TCR sequences made up an early release that covered about 640 HLA-typed donors. The later analysis used no new phenotypic data to find candidate immune exposures, relying instead on TCR beta sequences and their occurrence across donors. General study outcomes and caveats: HLA typing was unavailable for some donors at each locus, so association tests used only the typed subset. A group of highly shared sequence variants was considered likely to be a technical artifact of the sequencing pipeline. An association between a missense DCLRE1C variant and V-gene and J-gene trimming of TCR beta chains was found in a later genetic analysis and replicated in an independent cohort. It was suggested by the authors that the approach could potentially be generalized to other disease states and immunological phenotypes. In vitro tests confirmed that a few of the cytomegalovirus-associated TCR beta chains recognize cytomegalovirus antigens. According to a later analysis, most CMV-associated TCR beta chains appeared to be HLA-restricted, and the HLA associations seemed to be driven largely by CMV exposure. A further reported finding was that TCR beta sequences accurately predicted the HLA-A and HLA-B alleles for most subjects in the first cohort. When HLA alleles, especially DR and DQ, strongly co-occurred, TCR associations were difficult to assign to individual alleles. According to a later analysis, TCR association rates differed among HLA loci, with DRB1 alleles showing the most associated TCRs and HLA-C alleles showing the fewest. A later analysis associated about 18,000 TCR beta sequences with specific HLA alleles at a false discovery rate of 0.05. Most TCR sequences were seen in very few donors, while some public TCRs were found in many individuals. An earlier analysis of approximately 500 of the donors showed that most TCR beta V segments appeared in productive rearrangements either about 90% or about 30% of the time, which broadly matched IMGT annotations. In a later analysis, HLA-associated TCR beta chains showed more clonal expansion and lower generation probabilities than non-associated chains that were equally common. Correlated functional status among segregating V segments might be attributable to linkage disequilibrium, but an unknown experimental factor could not be ruled out. The study listed 150 to 200 TCR beta chains as associated with cytomegalovirus. Only TCR beta chains were sequenced in this cohort, and the absence of alpha or paired-chain data limited detectable features. The presence/absence analyses assumed that sequencing depth was roughly uniform across donors, and that assumption may not be true. Seventeen rarely observed V segments, including chromosome 9 orphons, were excluded from the earlier analysis of just under 600 of the donors because counts were too low. CMV serostatus was the only immune exposure information available for the cohort. Compared with the approximately 720-donor mean, donors in an Asian-associated ancestry cluster had fewer N-insertions in productive TCRs, according to a later genetic analysis. Several of the top co-occurrence clusters appeared to be linked to parvovirus B19, influenza, CMV and Epstein-Barr virus, according to a later analysis. Because the 87-base-pair reads could not distinguish some IMGT-functional V segments, including TRBV6-2 and TRBV6-3, those segments were excluded. Cytomegalovirus status was reported to be diagnosed by the classifier with high specificity and sensitivity in both the original and validation cohorts.

The library came from the immunoSEQ multiplex PCR assay. For the multiplex PCR, a mixture combining 60 forward primers for TCR Vbeta segments and 13 reverse primers for TCR Jbeta segments was used. A multiplex PCR assay on genomic DNA amplified the CDR3 region of rearranged TCR beta genes. The amplified TCR beta libraries were sequenced on the Illumina HiSeq System as 87-base-pair reads. As for how the authors treated the data: In a later analysis, tens of millions of unique TCR beta chains were counted across the approximately 620 repertoires, and about 10 million of these chains were shared by at least two donors. Raw reads were error-corrected and collapsed into unique sequences by a nearest-neighbor algorithm in which closely related sequences were merged to remove PCR and sequencing errors. To assign V, D and J gene segments, CDR3 sequences were aligned to IMGT reference sequences. For a sequence to be retained, at least a six-nucleotide match to both a V gene segment and a J gene segment was required. A rearrangement counted as productive if the CDR3 had no stop codons and remained in frame with V and J, and every other rearrangement counted as non-productive. CDR3 was defined according to IMGT convention as the region running from the second conserved V-encoded cysteine to the conserved J-encoded phenylalanine. The earlier analysis of some 580 of the donors excluded any sequence lacking an unambiguous match to a single V gene segment. An earlier analysis of roughly 590 of the donors called V segments functional above 56.7% productive rearrangements and segregating when the between-donor standard deviation exceeded 5%. A statistical classification framework was built to diagnose cytomegalovirus status from the catalog of TCR beta chain sequences. In a later analysis, V and J genes were assigned by comparing TCR nucleotide sequences against IMGT/GENE-DB human TR gene sequences. In a later analysis, CDR3 sequences and most-parsimonious VDJ recombination scenarios were assigned using the TCRdist pipeline. In a later analysis, each TCR beta chain was defined by its CDR3 amino acid sequence together with its V-gene family, and reads lacking a unique V-gene family were excluded. In a later analysis, several hundred highly shared, low-generation-probability nucleotide sequences were removed to address suspected cross-contamination and a sequencing artifact. For each public chain, a later analysis derived a clonal expansion index from normalized ranks of inferred template counts within each repertoire. A later analysis computed generation probabilities with a VDJ recombination model fitted to out-of-frame rearrangements, and checked the results against IGoR. In a later analysis, hypergeometric tests were used to score TCR-TCR, TCR-HLA and TCR-CMV co-occurrence, with a repertoire-size bias correction applied to TCR pairs. In a later analysis, false discovery rates were estimated by permuting HLA or CMV assignments 20 times. In a later analysis, co-occurring TCRs were grouped using DBSCAN, and TCRdist sequence similarity was added for clustering within HLA-allele-positive subsets. Repertoires with fewer than 30,000 or more than 120,000 public chains were left out of co-occurrence clustering, as were a handful of repertoires with anomalous nucleotide sharing. This immuneACCESS table, as held by TCRdb, lists in-frame sequences with V and J called but not all clones. Of the missing ones, under half trace to an unresolved V gene in checked studies; the others have no known cause. The V and J calls and clone size come from that table; D and trimming were worked out from the DNA. A total of roughly 180,000 clones appear in this sample, 70% to 90% of them only once. The ten most abundant clones make up roughly 2.3% of the sample.

The cohort comprised approximately 700 healthy bone marrow donors. At the time of sampling, all cohort members were nominally healthy, though unrecorded immune exposures were likely present. The donor was CMV seronegative and was included in the group of 352 seronegative cohort members. Each donor provided a peripheral blood sample, and peripheral blood mononuclear cells were used for TCR beta sequencing. Genomic DNA extraction from the blood cell samples was performed with the Qiagen DNeasy Blood Extraction Kit. The germline V end is reduced by 3 bases and the J end by 1 base; junction bases left unmatched: 2. Sequences MDHEN (CDR1) and SYDVKM (CDR2) are obtained from the germline V gene. Its CDR3 holds 14 amino acids, cysteine through phenylalanine. Just CDR3 DNA is preserved here, 42 bases in frame from base 1. To note about this clone: The antigen it recognizes is unknown. Within one base of it there is no much larger clone, and no base qualities were kept.

The sample taken for sequencing was PBMCs. This receptor was identified in a male donor in good health and CMV-seronegative. The V gene is TRBV28 and the J gene is TRBJ2-5; TRBD1 fits 7 bases in the junction. The DNA sequence is given as TGTGCCAGCAGTTTTACAGGGGTCCAAGAGACCCAGTACTTC. The encoded protein is CASSFTGVQETQYF.